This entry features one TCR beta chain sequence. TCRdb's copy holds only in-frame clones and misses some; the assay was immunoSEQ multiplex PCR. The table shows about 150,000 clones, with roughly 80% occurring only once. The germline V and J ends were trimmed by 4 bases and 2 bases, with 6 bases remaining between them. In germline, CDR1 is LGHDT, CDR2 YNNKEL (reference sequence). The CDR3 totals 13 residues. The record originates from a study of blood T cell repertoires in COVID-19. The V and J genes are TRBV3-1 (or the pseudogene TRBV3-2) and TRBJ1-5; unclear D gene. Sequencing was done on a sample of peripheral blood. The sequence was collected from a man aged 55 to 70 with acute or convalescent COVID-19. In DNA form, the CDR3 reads TGTGCCAGCAGCCTACCAGGCAATCAGCCCCAGCATTTT. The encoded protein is CASSLPGNQPQHF.